Listed here are 16 T cell receptor beta chains from one sample, sequenced in a study of tumor-infiltrating lymphocytes in glioblastoma multiforme (dated 2017 in TCRdb). Data came from an Illumina HiSeq 2500. Using a modified ARM-PCR protocol with multiple V-beta primers and a C-beta primer, the team built TCRB libraries from RNA through three nested multiplex PCR rounds. Using fastp at Q25 and MiXCR, TCRdb reprocessed the public reads and kept productive beta chains. One record per CDR3 amino acid sequence lists the most common genes and DNA. Here the sample has tens of thousands of distinct CDR3 sequences; about 58% occur a single time. The ten most abundant clones make up 33% of the sample. The material sequenced was brain tumor tissue. These receptors were taken from a male donor with glioblastoma.

The CDR3 DNA reads TGTGCCAGCGGCCCGTTGGGCGGAGGCACAGATACGCAGTATTTT. As protein: CASGPLGGGTDTQYF. This sequence joins TRBV11-3 and TRBJ2-3; D unresolved. This CDR3 is 15 amino acids long. The germline CDR1 and CDR2 sequences are SGHNT and YENEEA. The germline V and J ends were trimmed by 8 bases and 1 base, with 16 bases remaining between them.

This clonotype was counted only a few times. In DNA, the CDR3 is TGTGCCAGTAGTAGTCTTTTAGAAGCTGAGCAGTTCTTC. It specifies CASSSLLEAEQFF. The gene calls are TRBV19 and TRBJ2-1, with D uncertain. Germline V gene lookup returns CDR1 LNHDA and CDR2 SQIVND (reference sequence). V lost 4 bases to trimming and J lost 9 bases, with 13 bases between them. This CDR3 region has 13 residues. The variable domain in full, completed from reference TRBV19 and TRBJ2-1, reads DGGITQSPKYLFRKEGQNVTLSCEQNLNHDAMYWYRQDPGQGLRLIYYSQIVNDFQKGDIAEGYSVSREKKESFPLTVTSAQKNPTAFYLCASSSLLEAEQFFGPGTRLTVL.

A note on this clonotype: A much larger clone sits a single nucleotide away, making a read error possible. V and J are TRBV7-9 and TRBJ1-1, with a possible D match to TRBD1 (5 bases). CDR3 length equals 16 residues. Trimming cost V 5 bases and J 3 bases, with 19 bases left between them. CDR1 SEHNR and CDR2 FQNEAQ come from the germline V gene (reference sequence). In nucleotides, the CDR3 is TGTGCCAGCAGCCGTCGGGGCGGGATATCGGACACTGAAGCTTTCTTT. Protein: CASSRRGGISDTEAFF.

In this sample, this clonotype turned up many times. The rearrangement uses TRBV6-6 and TRBJ2-3, with D unresolved. This CDR3 comprises 13 residues. The V end was cut by 6 bases, the J end by 4 bases, with 11 bases between. Looked up from germline, CDR1 is MNHNY and CDR2 is SVGAGI (reference sequence). The CDR3: CASRSSESDTQYF. The CDR3 DNA follows: TGTGCCAGCAGATCGTCTGAGTCAGATACGCAGTATTTT.

On this clonotype: A much larger clone sits a single nucleotide away, making a read error possible. The chain has TRBV28 and TRBJ2-5; D ambiguous. This CDR3 is 16 amino acids long. Looked up from germline, CDR1 is MDHEN and CDR2 is SYDVKM. V dropped 7 bases and J dropped 5 bases, with 23 bases sitting between them. CDR3 nucleotides: TGTGCCAGCAATTCCCCAGGTAGCCCGAATGGGGAGACCCAGTACTTC. Residues: CASNSPGSPNGETQYF.

As concerns this clonotype: This CDR3 fails to terminate in the conserved phenylalanine or tryptophan, so it likely reflects a read error. The V and J genes are TRBV20-1 and TRBJ2-7, with TRBD2 matching over 9 bases. Germline CDR1 is DFQATT and CDR2 is SNEGSKA (reference sequence). The CDR3 is 15 residues long. Unmatched junction bases numbered 11, after V lost 3 bases and J lost 5 bases. The CDR3 here is CSARAAGGPSNEQYL. CDR3 DNA: TGCAGTGCTAGGGCCGCGGGAGGGCCAAGCAACGAGCAGTACCTC.

A word on this clonotype: This sequence may be a read error, since a much larger clone differs from it by one base. The V and J genes are TRBV28 and TRBJ1-1, with D perhaps TRBD1 (6 bases). The CDR3 spans 14 residues. Germline-derived CDR1 and CDR2 are MDHEN and SYDVKM. The CDR3 loop is CASSFRTVNTEASF. In nucleotides, the CDR3 is TGTGCCAGCAGTTTCAGGACAGTGAACACTGAAGCTTCCTTT.

For this clonotype: The final CDR3 position lacks the conserved phenylalanine or tryptophan, pointing to a likely read error. The genes are TRBV20-1 and TRBJ2-3; 7 bases match TRBD2. J gave up 6 bases and V 3 bases, and 12 bases lay outside the gene matches. CDR1 DFQATT and CDR2 SNEGSKA come from the germline V gene (reference sequence). This CDR3 comprises 15 residues. CDR3 protein: CSARLREFGTDTQYL. As DNA, the CDR3 is TGCAGTGCTAGGCTGCGGGAGTTTGGAACGGATACGCAGTATCTT.

The chain carries TRBV10-3 and TRBJ2-7; D may be TRBD1 (6 bases). V was clipped by 8 bases and J by 3 bases, with 17 bases between them. The germline gives CDR1 ENHRY, CDR2 SYGVKD. The CDR3 spans 14 residues. In DNA form, the CDR3 reads TGTGCCATCGGTGGGGGCCCTACTTTCTACGAGCAGTACTTC. The encoded protein is CAIGGGPTFYEQYF.

The count of this clonotype is one. Without the conserved terminal phenylalanine or tryptophan, this CDR3 likely stems from a read error. The V call is TRBV11-3, the J call TRBJ2-7; D remains ambiguous. There are 13 residues in the CDR3. The germline V gene has CDR1 SGHNT and CDR2 YENEEA. V was cut by 5 bases and J by 7 bases, with 15 bases left in between. CDR3 bases: TGTGCCAGCAGCCTATCCATGGGTTTTGAGCAGTACTTG. Translating it yields CASSLSMGFEQYL.

With respect to this clonotype: With a much larger clone just one base away, this may be a read error. The chain is built from TRBV6-5 and TRBJ1-4; D may be TRBD1 (6 bases). V lost 5 bases and J lost 8, with 18 bases in between. Germline loops: CDR1 MNHEY, CDR2 SVGAGI. This CDR3 is 15 amino acids long. This CDR3 reads CASSPRGAWGEKLFF. Here the CDR3 DNA reads TGTGCCAGCAGTCCCCGGGGGGCCTGGGGGGAAAAACTGTTTTTT.

This clonotype has just one count. The V call is TRBV12-3 or TRBV12-4, the J call TRBJ2-2; D not certain. V lost 7 bases, J lost 8 bases, and 11 bases lay in between. CDR3 length: 12 amino acids. The CDR3 sequence: CASTLTRGELFF. CDR3 bases: TGTGCCAGCACCTTAACTCGGGGGGAGCTGTTTTTT.

Comments on this clonotype: This may stem from a read error, because a much larger clone lies one nucleotide away. V and J are TRBV7-8 and TRBJ2-1, with 10 nucleotides matching TRBD2. This CDR3 is built from 16 residues. The germline V gene encodes CDR1 SGHVS and CDR2 FQNEAQ. CDR3 bases: TGTGCCAGCAGCTTCCTAGCGGGAGCCTCCTACATTGAGCAGTTCTTC. This encodes CASSFLAGASYIEQFF.

This clonotype was seen at least ten times. The V call is TRBV4-2, the J call TRBJ2-1, with D tentatively TRBD1 (6 bases). The CDR3 is 17 residues long. The V and J ends lost 0 bases and 5 bases respectively, with 17 bases between them. Germline lookup yields CDR1 LGHNA and CDR2 YNFKEQ. CDR3 DNA sequence: TGTGCCAGCAGCCAAGATTCGAACAGGGCTTCGAACAATGAGCAGTTCTTC. Protein product: CASSQDSNRASNNEQFF.

For this clonotype: A junction boundary mismatches the germline segment, possibly from a read error. The gene calls are TRBV28 and TRBJ2-3; D might be TRBD2 (6 bases). In germline, CDR1 is MDHEN, CDR2 SYDVKM. CDR3 length equals 13 residues. The CDR3 DNA follows: TGTGTCAGCAGTTTAACGGGAGCAGATACGCAGTATTTT. Its protein product is CVSSLTGADTQYF.

Concerning this clonotype: At one boundary the junction diverges from the germline segment, which might be a read error. The J gene is TRBJ2-5, the V gene TRBV6-5; TRBD2 agrees at 9 bases. This CDR3 comprises 18 residues. The germline CDR1 and CDR2 sequences are MNHEY and SVGAGI. The CDR3 DNA sequence: TGTGTCAGCAAGAGAGGTGGTGCGACTAGCGGAAGACAAGAGACCCAGTACTTC. Residues: CVSKRGGATSGRQETQYF.